This is a list of T cell receptor beta chains from one sample in a study of blood T cell repertoires in COVID-19. The protocol was immunoSEQ multiplex PCR, while the TCRdb copy is restricted to in-frame clones and leaves out a portion. The sample lists over 250,000 clones, 80% to 90% occurring once. The source material was PBMCs or T cells enriched from blood (not recorded which). The receptors originated from a woman aged 18-35 years who had recovered from COVID-19. Each CDR3 is given with its conserved first and last residue. The D gene is left open where the match is weak. The size entry is marked missing in some rows and otherwise reads once, few, many or a size class.

V gene: TRBV28
J gene: TRBJ2-5
clone size: once
D gene: -
CDR3 DNA: TGTGCCAGCAGTTTCCTAACAGTGTACCAAGAGACCCAGTACTTC
CDR3 protein: CASSFLTVYQETQYF

V gene: TRBV19
J gene: TRBJ1-4
clone size: once
D gene: -
CDR3 DNA: TGTGCCAGTAGTATAGAGAGTAATGAAAAACTGTTTTTT
CDR3 protein: CASSIESNEKLFF

V gene: TRBV15
J gene: TRBJ1-4
clone size: -
D gene: TRBD1
CDR3 DNA: TGTGCCACCAGCACCCGGACAGGGGGGGGTGAAAAACTGTTTTTT
CDR3 protein: CATSTRTGGGEKLFF

V gene: TRBV7-9
J gene: TRBJ1-4
clone size: -
D gene: TRBD1
CDR3 DNA: TGTGCCAGCAGCTACGGGACAGGGATCGAAAAACTGTTTTTT
CDR3 protein: CASSYGTGIEKLFF

V gene: TRBV6-5
J gene: TRBJ1-5
clone size: -
D gene: -
CDR3 DNA: TGTGCCAGCAGCAGGGGTACAGATCAGCCCCAGCATTTT
CDR3 protein: CASSRGTDQPQHF

V gene: TRBV7-7
J gene: TRBJ2-2
clone size: -
D gene: -
CDR3 DNA: TGTGCTAGCAGCTTAGGGGCAGGGAACACCGGGGAGCTGTTTTTT
CDR3 protein: CASSLGAGNTGELFF

V gene: TRBV27
J gene: TRBJ2-2
clone size: -
D gene: TRBD2
CDR3 DNA: TGTGCCAGCAGAAGCTCCGGGACTACGAACGGGGAGCTGTTTTTT
CDR3 protein: CASRSSGTTNGELFF

V gene: TRBV28
J gene: TRBJ1-3
clone size: -
D gene: -
CDR3 DNA: TGTGCCAGCAGTTTAACAGGAGCCGGAAACACCATATATTTT
CDR3 protein: CASSLTGAGNTIYF

V gene: TRBV7-9
J gene: TRBJ2-7
clone size: -
D gene: -
CDR3 DNA: TGTGCCAGCAGCGGTGGACTTCATTACGAGCAGTACTTC
CDR3 protein: CASSGGLHYEQYF

V gene: TRBV27
J gene: TRBJ1-6
clone size: -
D gene: -
CDR3 DNA: TGTGCCAGCAACCGAGAGGGTGCTAGCTCCTATAATTCACCCCTCCACTTT
CDR3 protein: CASNREGASSYNSPLHF

V gene: TRBV7-2
J gene: TRBJ1-1
clone size: once
D gene: -
CDR3 DNA: TGTGCCAGCAGCCCATCGACAGTTGCTGAAGCTTTCTTT
CDR3 protein: CASSPSTVAEAFF

V gene: TRBV20-1
J gene: TRBJ2-7
clone size: once
D gene: -
CDR3 DNA: TGCAGTGCGCGAGGGGGCTACGAGCAGTACTTC
CDR3 protein: CSARGGYEQYF

V gene: TRBV5-1
J gene: TRBJ1-1
clone size: -
D gene: -
CDR3 DNA: TGCGCCAGCAGCTTGGCCCCAGGGTCCTGGAGCACTGAAGCTTTCTTT
CDR3 protein: CASSLAPGSWSTEAFF

V gene: TRBV6-5
J gene: TRBJ1-4
clone size: -
D gene: TRBD1
CDR3 DNA: TGTGCCAGCAGTTCCGCCCCGGGACAGGGGATTGAAAAACTGTTTTTT
CDR3 protein: CASSSAPGQGIEKLFF

V gene: TRBV2
J gene: TRBJ2-3
clone size: -
D gene: TRBD2
CDR3 DNA: TGTGCCAGCAGTACCAAAACTAGCGGGGGGATGAGAGATACGCAGTATTTT
CDR3 protein: CASSTKTSGGMRDTQYF

V gene: TRBV7-8
J gene: TRBJ1-3
clone size: -
D gene: -
CDR3 DNA: TGTGCCAGCAGCTTAGCGTATAACGAGTTCTCTGGAAACACCATATATTTT
CDR3 protein: CASSLAYNEFSGNTIYF

V gene: TRBV9
J gene: TRBJ2-7
clone size: -
D gene: TRBD1
CDR3 DNA: TGTGCCAGCAGCCTGACAGGGTCCCCCTACGAGCAGTACTTC
CDR3 protein: CASSLTGSPYEQYF

V gene: TRBV11-2
J gene: TRBJ2-5
clone size: -
D gene: TRBD2
CDR3 DNA: TGTGCCAGCAGCTCCGAGCGGGGGCCGCAAGAGACCCAGTACTTC
CDR3 protein: CASSSERGPQETQYF

V gene: TRBV7-9
J gene: TRBJ2-1
clone size: -
D gene: -
CDR3 DNA: TGTGCCAGCAGCTTAGCTGTACACAGTCGAACAAATGAGCAGTTCTTC
CDR3 protein: CASSLAVHSRTNEQFF

V gene: TRBV19
J gene: TRBJ1-3
clone size: -
D gene: -
CDR3 DNA: TGTGCCAGTAGTCAGGGATCTGGAAACACCATATATTTT
CDR3 protein: CASSQGSGNTIYF

V gene: TRBV11-2
J gene: TRBJ2-5
clone size: -
D gene: -
CDR3 DNA: TGTGCCAGCAGCTTAGGCAGGGGAGGGATGGAGACCCAGTACTTC
CDR3 protein: CASSLGRGGMETQYF

V gene: TRBV19
J gene: TRBJ1-2
clone size: -
D gene: -
CDR3 DNA: TGTGCCAGTAGTTGGGGCAGGGTGTATGGCTACACCTTC
CDR3 protein: CASSWGRVYGYTF

V gene: TRBV3-1/TRBV3-2
J gene: TRBJ1-5
clone size: -
D gene: -
CDR3 DNA: TGTGCCAGCAGCCAAGCCGCCGAGGGTAGCAATCAGCCCCAGCATTTT
CDR3 protein: CASSQAAEGSNQPQHF

V gene: TRBV5-4
J gene: TRBJ2-1
clone size: -
D gene: TRBD2
CDR3 DNA: TGTGCCAGCAGCGCGCCGGGGGGGCGCCCATCCTACAATGAGCAGTTCTTC
CDR3 protein: CASSAPGGRPSYNEQFF

V gene: TRBV28
J gene: TRBJ1-1
clone size: -
D gene: -
CDR3 DNA: TGTGCCAGCAGTTTAACAAGTTCAGGGGCTTTCTTT
CDR3 protein: CASSLTSSGAFF

V gene: TRBV3-1/TRBV3-2
J gene: TRBJ1-5
clone size: -
D gene: -
CDR3 DNA: TGTGCCAGCAGCCAAGATAGCCAGCCAAATCAGCCCCAGCATTTT
CDR3 protein: CASSQDSQPNQPQHF